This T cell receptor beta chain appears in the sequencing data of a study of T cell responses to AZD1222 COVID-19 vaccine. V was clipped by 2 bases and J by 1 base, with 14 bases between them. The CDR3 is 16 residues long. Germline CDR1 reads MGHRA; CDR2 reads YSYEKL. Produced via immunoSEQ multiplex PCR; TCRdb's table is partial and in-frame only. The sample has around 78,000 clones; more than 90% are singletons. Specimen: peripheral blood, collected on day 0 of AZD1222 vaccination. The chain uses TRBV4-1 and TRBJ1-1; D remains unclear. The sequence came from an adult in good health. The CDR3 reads CASSQPLTKENTEAFF. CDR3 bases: TGCGCCAGCAGCCAACCTCTTACAAAAGAGAACACTGAAGCTTTCTTT.